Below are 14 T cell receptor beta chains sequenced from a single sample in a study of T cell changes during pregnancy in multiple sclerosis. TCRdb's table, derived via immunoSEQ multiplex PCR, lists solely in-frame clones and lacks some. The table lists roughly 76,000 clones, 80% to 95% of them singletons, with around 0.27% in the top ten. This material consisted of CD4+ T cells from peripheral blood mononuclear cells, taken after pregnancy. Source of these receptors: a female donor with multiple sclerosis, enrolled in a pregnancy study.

The CDR3, as DNA: TGTGCCAGTAGTATAGGAGAGACAGGCGCCACCTACGAGCAGTACTTC. It codes for CASSIGETGATYEQYF. The chain couples TRBV19 to TRBJ2-7; TRBD1 might be the D (6 bases). CDR3 length: 16 residues. Trimming cost V 1 base and J 2 bases, with 15 bases left between them. Germline V gives CDR1 LNHDA, CDR2 SQIVND (reference sequence).

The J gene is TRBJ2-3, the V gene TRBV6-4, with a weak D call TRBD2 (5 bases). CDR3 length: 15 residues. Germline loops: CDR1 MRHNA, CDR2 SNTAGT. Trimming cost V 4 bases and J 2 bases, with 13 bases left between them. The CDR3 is CASSVQAGLTDTQYF. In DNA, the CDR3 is TGTGCCAGCAGTGTTCAGGCGGGCCTCACAGATACGCAGTATTTT.

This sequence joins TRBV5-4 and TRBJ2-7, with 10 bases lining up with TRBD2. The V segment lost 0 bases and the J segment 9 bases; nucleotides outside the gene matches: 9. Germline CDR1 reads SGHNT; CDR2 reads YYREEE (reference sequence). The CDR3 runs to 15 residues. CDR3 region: CASSLEAGGPRTQYF. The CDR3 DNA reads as TGTGCCAGCAGCTTGGAAGCGGGAGGGCCTCGGACGCAGTACTTC.

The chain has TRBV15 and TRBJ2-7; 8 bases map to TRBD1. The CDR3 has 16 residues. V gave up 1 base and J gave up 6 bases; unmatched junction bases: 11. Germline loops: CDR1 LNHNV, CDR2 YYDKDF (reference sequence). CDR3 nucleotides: TGTGCCACCAGCAGAGCCCGACAGGGGCTCTATCCCGAGCAGTACTTC. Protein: CATSRARQGLYPEQYF.

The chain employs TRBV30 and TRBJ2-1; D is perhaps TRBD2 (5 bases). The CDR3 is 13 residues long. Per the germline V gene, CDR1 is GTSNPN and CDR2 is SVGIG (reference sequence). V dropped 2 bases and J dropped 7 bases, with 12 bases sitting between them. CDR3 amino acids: CAWSLTGWNEQFF. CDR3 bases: TGTGCCTGGAGTTTAACGGGGTGGAATGAGCAGTTCTTC. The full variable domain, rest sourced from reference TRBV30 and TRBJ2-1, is SQTIHQWPATLVQPVGSPLSLECTVEGTSNPNLYWYRQAAGRGLQLLFYSVGIGQISSEVPQNLSASRPQDRQFILSSKKLLLSDSGFYLCAWSLTGWNEQFFGPGTRLTVL.

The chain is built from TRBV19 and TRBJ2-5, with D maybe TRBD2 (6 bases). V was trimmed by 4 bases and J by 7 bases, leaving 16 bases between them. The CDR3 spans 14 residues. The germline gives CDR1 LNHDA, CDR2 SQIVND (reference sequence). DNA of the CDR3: TGTGCCAGTAGTACAGGCGGGGTTGAGGGGACCCAGTACTTC. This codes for CASSTGGVEGTQYF.

CDR3 in amino acids: CASSPGAGKSTEAFF. CDR3 coding DNA: TGTGCCAGCTCACCGGGGGCAGGGAAAAGCACTGAAGCTTTCTTT. The chain combines TRBV18 with TRBJ1-1; weak D call: TRBD1 (6 bases). CDR1 KGHSH and CDR2 LQKENI come from the germline V gene. CDR3 length: 15 residues. V dropped 3 bases and J dropped 4 bases, with 15 bases sitting between them. Full variable domain (outside the CDR3, taken from reference TRBV18 and TRBJ1-1): NAGVMQNPRHLVRRRGQEARLRCSPMKGHSHVYWYRQLPEEGLKFMVYLQKENIIDESGMPKERFSAEFPKEGPSILRIQQVVRGDSAAYFCASSPGAGKSTEAFFGQGTRLTVV.

Here the CDR3 DNA reads TGTGCCTGGAGGGCCTTTCCAGGGGCCCCCACAGATACGCAGTATTTT. It yields the protein CAWRAFPGAPTDTQYF. J is TRBJ2-3 and V is TRBV30, with D possibly TRBD1 on 6 matching bases. Germline V CDR1 and CDR2: GTSNPN, SVGIG (reference sequence). This CDR3 has 16 amino acids. Trimming took off 3 bases at V and 2 bases at J, with 18 bases between the two ends. Full variable domain (outside the CDR3, taken from reference TRBV30 and TRBJ2-3): SQTIHQWPATLVQPVGSPLSLECTVEGTSNPNLYWYRQAAGRGLQLLFYSVGIGQISSEVPQNLSASRPQDRQFILSSKKLLLSDSGFYLCAWRAFPGAPTDTQYFGPGTRLTVL.

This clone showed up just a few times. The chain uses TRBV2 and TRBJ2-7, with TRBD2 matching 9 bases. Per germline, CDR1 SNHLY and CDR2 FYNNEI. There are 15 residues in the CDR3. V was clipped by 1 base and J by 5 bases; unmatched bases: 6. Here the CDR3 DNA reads TGTGCCAGCAGTGAAGAAGCTAGGACTAGCGACGAGCAGTACTTC. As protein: CASSEEARTSDEQYF.

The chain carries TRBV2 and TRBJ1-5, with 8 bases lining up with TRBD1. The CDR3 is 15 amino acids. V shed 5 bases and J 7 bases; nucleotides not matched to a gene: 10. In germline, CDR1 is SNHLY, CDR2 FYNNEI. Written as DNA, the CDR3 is TGTGCCAGCAGTATTCTTACAGGGGGAAACCAGCCCCAGCATTTT. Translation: CASSILTGGNQPQHF.

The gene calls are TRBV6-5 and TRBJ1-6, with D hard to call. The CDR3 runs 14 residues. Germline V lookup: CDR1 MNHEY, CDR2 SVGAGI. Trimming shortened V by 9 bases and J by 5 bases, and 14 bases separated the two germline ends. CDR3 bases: TGTGCCAGTGGGCGCAAGACGGATAATTCACCCCTCCACTTT. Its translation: CASGRKTDNSPLHF.

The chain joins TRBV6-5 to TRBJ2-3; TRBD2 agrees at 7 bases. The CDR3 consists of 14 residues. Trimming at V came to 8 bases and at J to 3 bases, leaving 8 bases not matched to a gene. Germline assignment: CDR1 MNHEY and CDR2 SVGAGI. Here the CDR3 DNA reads TGTGCCAGCGGGAGGTCGGGGGGTACAGATACGCAGTATTTT. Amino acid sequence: CASGRSGGTDTQYF.

CDR3 DNA sequence: TGTGCCAGCACGATTTACGGGACAGGGAACTACGAGCAGTACTTC. Translation: CASTIYGTGNYEQYF. The chain recombines TRBV6-5 with TRBJ2-7; the match to TRBD1 covers 9 bases. This CDR3 region has 15 residues. The J segment lost 3 bases and the V segment lost 7 bases, leaving 10 bases of the junction unmatched. In germline, CDR1 is MNHEY, CDR2 SVGAGI.

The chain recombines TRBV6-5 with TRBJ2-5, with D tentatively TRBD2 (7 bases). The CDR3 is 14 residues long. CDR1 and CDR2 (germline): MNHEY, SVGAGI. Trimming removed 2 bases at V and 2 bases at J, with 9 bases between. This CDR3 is CASSYRGAQETQYF. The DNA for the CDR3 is TGTGCCAGCAGTTACCGGGGGGCTCAAGAGACCCAGTACTTC.